Described below is a single T cell receptor beta chain sequence and its context. Its antigen remains undetermined. No much larger clone is present one base from it, and per-base qualities are unavailable. Using the deep immunoSEQ assay, multiplex PCR amplified TCR CDR3 regions from genomic DNA. For each cell subset, the extracted genomic DNA was distributed evenly across all wells of several immunoSEQ 96-well plates, and each plate served as one replicate. For sorted subsets, approximately 210 ng genomic DNA, equal to tens of thousands of T cell genomes, was loaded into each replicate PCR. The purified libraries were quantified using a Qubit 3.0 fluorometer, sized with a Bioanalyzer 2100, and then quantified again using the KAPA Library Quantification kit. Each immunoSEQ 96-well plate was sequenced on its own single-read 150-cycle Illumina NextSeq 550 flow cell. As for the authors' bioinformatics: Because the immunoSEQ output held only junctional sequences and lacked quality scores, the filtering could not match the filtering applied to full-length reads. Sequences were annotated with PyIR, a Python wrapper for IgBLAST v1.9, using IMGT germline references to assign V/J genes and CDR3. Reads were filtered out if the reads had weak V/J assignments (E-value above 1e-6), no CDR3, stop codons, out-of-frame junctions, or ambiguous translated residues. A V3J clonotype was defined by an identical inferred V gene, J gene, and CDR3 amino acid sequence. The percentage overlap between two repertoires was calculated by dividing the number of shared unique clonotypes by the size of the smaller repertoire. Richness of each repertoire was evaluated using RTK rarefaction, the Chao1 estimator, and Recon v2.1 estimates of unobserved clonotypes. OLGA was used to compute generation probabilities for all TCRbeta clonotypes that the gDNA method yielded from a few donors. Not all clones reach the TCRdb copy of this immuneACCESS table, which keeps in-frame sequences only. Checked studies attribute under half of the gap to unresolved V genes and leave the rest unexplained. The V and J calls and clone size come from that table; D and trimming were worked out from the DNA. For this sample there are millions of clones; 85% to 95% appear just once. The ten largest make up under 0.15% of the sample.

The data were taken from a study of shared clonotypes between healthy human individuals (dated by TCRdb to 2018 to 2020). Study-level background: The cohort included a few men and a couple of women between 18 and 49 years of age. Per donor, three plates each were used for CD4 naive and CD4 memory, two for CD8 naive, and one for CD8 memory. The study deeply sequenced blood TCR repertoires of about five healthy adults to estimate repertoire size and the extent of clonotype sharing between individuals. Libraries were prepared and TCR repertoires were sequenced by different laboratories using diverse techniques, in order to increase sequencing depth and limit assay-specific biases. Each donor's leukapheresis produced roughly between about 0.8 and 8.9 billion PBMCs. Overall results and qualifications from the work: Clonotypes shared by all four sorted-subset donors showed higher generation probabilities than non-shared clonotypes. Because the study included only a small number of donors, the genetic and exposure-history diversity represented was limited. Sampling was limited to blood, and TCR repertoires in tissue likely differ from TCR repertoires in blood. Pairwise subsampling led to the expectation that sequencing depth would affect the degree of clonotype sharing among donors. Sharing across several donors was observed for roughly 5% of naive CD4, over 3% of naive CD8, roughly 2.4% of memory CD4, and about 0.4% of memory CD8 clonotypes. Rarefaction of sorted-subset datasets indicated incomplete sequencing despite the large sequencing depth. Naive subsets generally had larger estimated clonotype richness than memory subsets did.

At the junction V is shortened by 4 bases and J by 10 bases, with 9 bases in between. Taken from the germline V gene, the CDR1 and CDR2 loops are SGHTS and YDEGEE. Including cysteine and phenylalanine, the CDR3 has 12 amino acids. CDR3 DNA only is kept here, 36 bases in frame from base 1. The donors were healthy, HIV-negative adults with no recently reported acute infections or vaccinations. All donors were Caucasian adults living in Nashville, Tennessee, USA. CD4+ T cells were enriched by magnetic negative selection; naive cells were then positively selected on CD45RA, and the negative fraction formed the memory subset. Blood was obtained by leukapheresis, after which PBMCs were separated by Ficoll-Histopaque density gradient centrifugation and cryopreserved in liquid nitrogen vapor phase. Analytical flow cytometry was used to check the purity and quantity of each magnetically sorted T cell population. From each sorted fraction, genomic DNA was isolated and quantified by UV absorbance on a Nanodrop 2000c.

This clonotype was sampled from a man between 18 and 29 years old in good health. The V and J segments used are TRBV5-8 and TRBJ1-6; the D gene cannot be named for sure. The sequenced sample consisted of naive CD4+ T cells sorted from blood. This sample's cell subset or site label indicates: CD45RA+ positively selected. The DNA sequence is TGTGCCAGCAGCACGGGGAAATCACCCCTCCACTTT. Translated, this gives CASSTGKSPLHF.